This is a list of T cell receptor beta chains from one sample in a study of identical twins. A single record per CDR3 protein comes from TCRdb applying MiXCR to the 5' RACE reads. In the table there are roughly 150,000 distinct CDR3 sequences, under 4.5% of which are singletons. The sequencing sample was made of memory T cells sorted from blood. The receptors derive from a man aged 18 to 29 in good health. The CDR3 runs from the conserved cysteine through the conserved F or W. Fields, in order: clone size, D gene, V gene, J gene, CDR3 DNA, CDR3 protein. A D gene is named only where the DNA matches it firmly. A clone size is listed for some rows: how often the clone was seen (once, few, many), or a class if it is expanded.

size: many
D: TRBD1
V: TRBV16
J: TRBJ1-5
DNA: TGTGCCAGCAGCCAATGGGGGGACAGGGGTCGGCAGCCCCAGCATTTT
CDR3: CASSQWGDRGRQPQHF

size: NA
D: NA
V: TRBV19
J: TRBJ1-1
DNA: TGTGCCAGTAGTATGTTCTTTGGGGGCGTGGACACTGAAGCTTTCTTT
CDR3: CASSMFFGGVDTEAFF

size: many
D: NA
V: TRBV12-3/TRBV12-4
J: TRBJ1-1
DNA: TGTGCCAGCAAAGCCGGACCTTTGAAAATGAACACTGAAGCTTTCTTT
CDR3: CASKAGPLKMNTEAFF

size: few
D: TRBD2
V: TRBV18
J: TRBJ2-5
DNA: TGTGCCAGCTCAACCGGGACTAGCGGGATTAGTGAGACCCAGTACTTC
CDR3: CASSTGTSGISETQYF

size: few
D: TRBD2
V: TRBV7-8
J: TRBJ2-1
DNA: TGTGCCAGCAAACCGCGCGGGGGTAACAATGAGCAGTTCTTC
CDR3: CASKPRGGNNEQFF

size: many
D: NA
V: TRBV20-1
J: TRBJ2-5
DNA: TGCAGTGCTAGAAATGGACTCCCTCAGGAGACCCAGTACTTC
CDR3: CSARNGLPQETQYF

size: many
D: NA
V: TRBV11-2
J: TRBJ1-5
DNA: TGTGCCAGCAGCTTATCGGGGGACAAGGGTAATCAGCCCCAGCATTTT
CDR3: CASSLSGDKGNQPQHF

size: many
D: TRBD1
V: TRBV12-3/TRBV12-4
J: TRBJ1-3
DNA: TGTGCCAGCAGCCTCAGGGGGCGAGGAAACACCATATATTTT
CDR3: CASSLRGRGNTIYF

size: many
D: NA
V: TRBV20-1
J: TRBJ2-1
DNA: TGCAGTGCTTCGATAGGGGCCTCGGATGAGCAGTTCTTC
CDR3: CSASIGASDEQFF

size: many
D: NA
V: TRBV6-2/TRBV6-3
J: TRBJ2-3
DNA: TGTGCCAGCAGTTACGAGGGCCCCACAGATACGCAGTATTTT
CDR3: CASSYEGPTDTQYF

size: many
D: NA
V: TRBV29-1
J: TRBJ2-3
DNA: TGCAGCGTTTTCTGGGTCTCAGATACGCAGTATTTT
CDR3: CSVFWVSDTQYF

size: many
D: NA
V: TRBV9
J: TRBJ2-7
DNA: TGTGCCAGCAGCGTAGGTCCCTTCTACGAGCAGTACTTC
CDR3: CASSVGPFYEQYF

size: many
D: NA
V: TRBV28
J: TRBJ2-2
DNA: TGTGCCACTCTGAGCGGCCTCAACACCGGGGAGCTGTTTTTT
CDR3: CATLSGLNTGELFF

size: NA
D: NA
V: TRBV3-1
J: TRBJ2-1
DNA: TGTGCCAGCAGCCAACTCGGGCCCCTTGAGCAGTTCTTC
CDR3: CASSQLGPLEQFF

size: many
D: NA
V: TRBV20-1
J: TRBJ2-3
DNA: TGCAGTGCTAGGGGACTCTACGTTAGCACAGATACGCAGTATTTT
CDR3: CSARGLYVSTDTQYF

size: few
D: NA
V: TRBV5-1
J: TRBJ1-1
DNA: TGCGCCAGCAGCTTGAAGTCCATGAACACTGAAGCTTTCTTT
CDR3: CASSLKSMNTEAFF

size: many
D: TRBD2
V: TRBV6-2/TRBV6-3
J: TRBJ2-1
DNA: TGTGCCAGCAGTACCCCCCTCTCGGGAGGGCTTGATGAGCAGTTCTTC
CDR3: CASSTPLSGGLDEQFF

size: many
D: TRBD2
V: TRBV20-1
J: TRBJ2-5
DNA: TGCAGTGCTGCGGCTTACATAGCGGGCGGAGAGACCCAGTACTTC
CDR3: CSAAAYIAGGETQYF

size: many
D: NA
V: TRBV7-9
J: TRBJ2-3
DNA: TGTGCCAGCAGCTTAGAGGCCTCGCGCACTGCAGATACGCAGTATTTT
CDR3: CASSLEASRTADTQYF

size: many
D: NA
V: TRBV24-1
J: TRBJ2-2
DNA: TGTGCCACCAGTGATTCCGGGGGCACCGACAACACCGGGGAGCTGTTTTTT
CDR3: CATSDSGGTDNTGELFF